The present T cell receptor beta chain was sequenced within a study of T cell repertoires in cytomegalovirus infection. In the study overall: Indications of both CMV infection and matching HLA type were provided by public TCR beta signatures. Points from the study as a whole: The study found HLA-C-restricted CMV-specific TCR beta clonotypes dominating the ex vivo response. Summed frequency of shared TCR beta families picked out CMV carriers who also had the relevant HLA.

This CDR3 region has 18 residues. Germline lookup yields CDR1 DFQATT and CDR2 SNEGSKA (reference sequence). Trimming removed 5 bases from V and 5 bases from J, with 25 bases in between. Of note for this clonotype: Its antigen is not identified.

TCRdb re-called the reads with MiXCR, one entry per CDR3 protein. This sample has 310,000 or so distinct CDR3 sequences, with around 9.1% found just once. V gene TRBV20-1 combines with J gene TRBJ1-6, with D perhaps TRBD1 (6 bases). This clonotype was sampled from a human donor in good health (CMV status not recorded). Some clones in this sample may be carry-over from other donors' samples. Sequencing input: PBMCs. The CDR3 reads CSAPLLIRDKSHNSPLHF. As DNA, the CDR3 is TGCAGTGCTCCCTTATTGATCCGGGACAAGAGCCATAATTCACCCCTCCACTTT.